This TCR beta chain was sequenced for a study of blood T cell repertoires in COVID-19. About the study: T cells, B-cell-depleted T cells, or PBMCs supplied cDNA or gDNA.

Profiling relied on immunoSEQ multiplex PCR, and the TCRdb table lists in-frame clones only, not all of them. This sample yields hundreds of thousands of clones, of which about 85% are seen a single time; roughly 3.4% belongs to the top ten. The sequence was collected from a woman aged 18-29 years with acute or convalescent COVID-19. The sequenced material came from peripheral blood.

The CDR3 coding sequence is TGTGCCAGCAGCTTGTCCGCGGGGCAGGGGGACTATGGCTACACCTTC. This codes for CASSLSAGQGDYGYTF. The chain carries TRBV7-3 and TRBJ1-2, with TRBD1 identical over 7 bases. This CDR3 region has 16 residues. Germline CDR1 is SGHTA and CDR2 is FQGTGA. The V and J ends lost 3 bases and 3 bases, in that order; junction bases with no gene match: 10.